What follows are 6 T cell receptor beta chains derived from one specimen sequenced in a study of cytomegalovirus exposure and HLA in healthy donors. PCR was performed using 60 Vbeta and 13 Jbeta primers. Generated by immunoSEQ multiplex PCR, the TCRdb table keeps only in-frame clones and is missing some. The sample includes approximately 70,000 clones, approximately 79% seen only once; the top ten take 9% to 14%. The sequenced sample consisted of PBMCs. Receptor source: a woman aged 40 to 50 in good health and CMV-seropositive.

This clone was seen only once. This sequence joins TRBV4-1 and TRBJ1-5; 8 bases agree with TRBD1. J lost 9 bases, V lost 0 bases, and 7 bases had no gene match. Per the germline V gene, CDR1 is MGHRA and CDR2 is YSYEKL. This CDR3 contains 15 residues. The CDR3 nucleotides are TGCGCCAGCAGCCAAGACGACAGGGGCGACTCGCCCCAGCATTTT. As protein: CASSQDDRGDSPQHF.

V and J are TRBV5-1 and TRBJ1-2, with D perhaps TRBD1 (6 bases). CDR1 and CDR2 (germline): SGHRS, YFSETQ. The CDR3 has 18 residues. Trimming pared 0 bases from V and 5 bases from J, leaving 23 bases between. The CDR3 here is CASSLGSGDRGINYGYTF. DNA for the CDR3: TGCGCCAGCAGCTTGGGGTCAGGGGACCGTGGAATCAATTATGGCTACACCTTC.

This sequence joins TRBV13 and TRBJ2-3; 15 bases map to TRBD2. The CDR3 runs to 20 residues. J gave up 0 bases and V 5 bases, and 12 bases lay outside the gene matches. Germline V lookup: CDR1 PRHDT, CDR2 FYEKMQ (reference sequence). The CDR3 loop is CASSHSGLAGGDHSTDTQYF. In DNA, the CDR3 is TGTGCCAGCAGCCATTCTGGACTAGCGGGGGGGGATCATAGCACAGATACGCAGTATTTT.

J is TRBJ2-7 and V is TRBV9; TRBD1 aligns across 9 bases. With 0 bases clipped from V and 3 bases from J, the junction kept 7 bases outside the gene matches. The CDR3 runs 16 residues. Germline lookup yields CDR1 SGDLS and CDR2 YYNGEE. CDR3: CASSVAGTGTVYEQYF. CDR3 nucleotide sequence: TGTGCCAGCAGCGTAGCCGGGACAGGGACCGTCTACGAGCAGTACTTC.

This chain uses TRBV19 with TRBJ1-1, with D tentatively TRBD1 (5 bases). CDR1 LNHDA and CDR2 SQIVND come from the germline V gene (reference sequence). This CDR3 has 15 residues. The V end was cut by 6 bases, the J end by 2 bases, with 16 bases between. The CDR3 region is CASREGTGLNTEAFF. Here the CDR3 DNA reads TGTGCCAGTAGGGAGGGAACGGGGCTAAACACTGAAGCTTTCTTT.

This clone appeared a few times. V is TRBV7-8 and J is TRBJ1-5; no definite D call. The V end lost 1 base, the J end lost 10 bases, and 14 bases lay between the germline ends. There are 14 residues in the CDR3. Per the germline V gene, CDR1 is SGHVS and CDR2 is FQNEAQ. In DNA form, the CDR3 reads TGTGCCAGCAGCTTAGAAGTTCACCCAGATCCCCAGCATTTT. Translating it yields CASSLEVHPDPQHF. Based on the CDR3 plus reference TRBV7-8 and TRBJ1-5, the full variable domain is GAGVSQSPRYKVAKRGQDVALRCDPISGHVSLFWYQQALGQGPEFLTYFQNEAQLDKSGLPSDRFFAERPEGSVSTLKIQRTQQEDSAVYLCASSLEVHPDPQHFGDGTRLSIL.